This entry lists 30 T cell receptor beta chains sequenced from one sample in a study of cytomegalovirus exposure and HLA in healthy donors. Primers: 60 Vbeta forward and 13 Jbeta reverse. The method was immunoSEQ multiplex PCR; TCRdb's version includes in-frame clones alone and lacks a portion of them. The top ten clones hold under 2% of a sample with around 120,000 clones, approximately 15% of them seen once. Sequencing input: PBMCs. The receptors were gathered from a woman aged 18 to 35 in good health and CMV-seronegative.

V and J are TRBV15 and TRBJ1-2; 8 bases fit TRBD1. CDR3 length: 14 residues. J lost 4 bases, V lost 7 bases, and 8 bases had no gene match. Germline CDR1 reads LNHNV; CDR2 reads YYDKDF (reference sequence). The CDR3 DNA reads TGTGCCACCACCCCGACAGGGGACATCTATGGCTACACCTTC. Encoded protein: CATTPTGDIYGYTF. The whole variable domain, filled in from reference TRBV15 and TRBJ1-2, reads DAMVIQNPRYQVTQFGKPVTLSCSQTLNHNVMYWYQQKSSQAPKLLFHYYDKDFNNEADTPDNFQSRRPNTSFCFLDIRSPGLGDTAMYLCATTPTGDIYGYTFGSGTRLTVV.

The V call is TRBV9, the J call TRBJ2-7; 10 bases agree with TRBD2. The CDR3 runs to 15 residues. Per germline, CDR1 SGDLS and CDR2 YYNGEE. Losses at the gene ends were 1 base for V and 5 bases for J; bases not matched to a gene: 6. The CDR3 reads CASSVSLAGAHEQYF. DNA of the CDR3: TGTGCCAGCAGCGTATCCCTAGCGGGAGCCCACGAGCAGTACTTC.

V and J are TRBV10-3 and TRBJ2-2; TRBD2 agrees at 7 bases. Germline loops: CDR1 ENHRY, CDR2 SYGVKD. J gave up 6 bases and V 0 bases, and 4 bases lay outside the gene matches. The CDR3 has 15 amino acids. DNA of the CDR3: TGTGCCATCAGTGAGTCGTCGGGGGGTGCCGGGGAGCTGTTTTTT. It translates to CAISESSGGAGELFF.

The rearrangement joins TRBV29-1 to TRBJ2-2; 7 nucleotides align to TRBD2. The germline CDR1 and CDR2 sequences are SQVTM and ANQGSEA. This CDR3 has 14 amino acids. V shed 7 bases and J 4 bases; nucleotides not matched to a gene: 9. CDR3 amino acids: CSGKGDYPTGELFF. DNA of the CDR3: TGCAGCGGAAAAGGGGACTACCCCACCGGGGAGCTGTTTTTT.

The V and J genes are TRBV29-1 and TRBJ2-3; tentative D call: TRBD1 (5 bases). Between the trimmed V and J ends, which lost 3 bases and 2 bases, there was a span of 9 bases. The germline V gene has CDR1 SQVTM and CDR2 ANQGSEA. The CDR3 totals 13 residues. This chain's CDR3 is CSVDRVSTDTQYF. CDR3 bases: TGCAGCGTTGACAGGGTCTCCACAGATACGCAGTATTTT.

This clone came up a few times. The chain employs TRBV5-1 and TRBJ2-7; 8 nucleotides line up with TRBD1. CDR1 is SGHRS and CDR2 is YFSETQ in the germline V gene. V lost 0 bases, J lost 5 bases, and 7 bases stayed unmatched. This CDR3 contains 15 residues. CDR3 sequence reads: CASSLAGGRSHEQYF. DNA of the CDR3: TGCGCCAGCAGCTTGGCAGGGGGCAGGTCCCACGAGCAGTACTTC. Together with reference TRBV5-1 and TRBJ2-7, the CDR3 gives the full variable domain: KAGVTQTPRYLIKTRGQQVTLSCSPISGHRSVSWYQQTPGQGLQFLFEYFSETQRNKGNFPGRFSGRQFSNSRSEMNVSTLELGDSALYLCASSLAGGRSHEQYFGPGTRLTVT.

J is TRBJ2-4 and V is TRBV5-4; 11 bases map to TRBD2. Per germline, CDR1 SGHNT and CDR2 YYREEE (reference sequence). J was trimmed by 1 base and V by 4 bases; bases with no gene match: 10. The CDR3 spans 18 residues. The chain's CDR3 is CASSISGRAGLAKNIQYF. DNA of the CDR3: TGTGCCAGCAGCATTAGCGGGAGGGCCGGTTTGGCCAAAAACATTCAGTACTTC.

About this clone: One end of the junction does not line up with germline, which may come from a read error. The V call is TRBV30, the J call TRBJ1-1, with D perhaps matching TRBD1 (6 bases). CDR3 length: 13 amino acids. The germline gives CDR1 GTSNPN, CDR2 SVGIG (reference sequence). In nucleotides, the CDR3 is TGTGCCTGGAGCTGGACAGCGAACAATGAAGCTTTCTTT. As protein: CAWSWTANNEAFF.

The V and J genes are TRBV27 and TRBJ2-7; 9 positions match TRBD1. J was trimmed by 2 bases and V by 6 bases; bases with no gene match: 8. Germline lookup yields CDR1 MNHEY and CDR2 SMNVEV (reference sequence). The CDR3 extends over 15 amino acids. The CDR3, as DNA: TGTGCCAGCAGCCTCCGACAGGGGGTGGCCTACGAGCAGTACTTC. It codes for CASSLRQGVAYEQYF.

This clone was detected a few times. The J gene is TRBJ2-7, the V gene TRBV27; 9 nucleotides match TRBD1. Germline V gene data show CDR1 as MNHEY and CDR2 as SMNVEV (reference sequence). This CDR3 is built from 14 residues. The J segment lost 5 bases and the V segment lost 4 bases, leaving 6 bases of the junction unmatched. CDR3 coding DNA: TGTGCCAGCAGTTCCGGGACAGGGAGGAACGAGCAGTACTTC. Residues: CASSSGTGRNEQYF.

The rearrangement joins TRBV5-1 to TRBJ2-3, with a tentative D call TRBD2 (6 bases). The CDR3 runs to 15 residues. Germline CDR1 is SGHRS and CDR2 is YFSETQ. Trimming removed 0 bases at V and 2 bases at J, with 10 bases between. CDR3 protein: CASSLVRGTTDTQYF. CDR3 nucleotides: TGCGCCAGCAGCTTGGTTCGGGGGACCACAGATACGCAGTATTTT.

This clone was seen more than once but under ten times. The V call is TRBV27, the J call TRBJ2-1, with 12 bases matching TRBD2. J gave up 0 bases and V 10 bases, and 10 bases lay outside the gene matches. The CDR3 length is 17 residues. The V gene's germline CDR1 is MNHEY and CDR2 SMNVEV (reference sequence). The CDR3 loop reads CATAGLAGSSSYNEQFF. The DNA of the CDR3 is TGTGCCACCGCGGGACTAGCGGGCTCGTCCTCCTACAATGAGCAGTTCTTC.

This clone has more than one count but fewer than ten. The chain has TRBV5-1 and TRBJ1-4; TRBD1 aligns across 7 bases. V lost 0 bases, J lost 8 bases, and 10 bases stayed unmatched. CDR3 length: 16 amino acids. Per the germline V gene, CDR1 is SGHRS and CDR2 is YFSETQ. The CDR3 spells CASSLGTGPLGEKLFF. In nucleotides, the CDR3 is TGCGCCAGCAGCTTGGGGACAGGCCCCCTCGGCGAAAAACTGTTTTTT. Looking up the rest from reference TRBV5-1 and TRBJ1-4 gives the full variable domain: KAGVTQTPRYLIKTRGQQVTLSCSPISGHRSVSWYQQTPGQGLQFLFEYFSETQRNKGNFPGRFSGRQFSNSRSEMNVSTLELGDSALYLCASSLGTGPLGEKLFFGSGTQLSVL.

CDR3 DNA: TGTGCCAGCAGTTTACCGGGCTCCTACGAGCAGTACTTC. This encodes CASSLPGSYEQYF. V gene TRBV27 combines with J gene TRBJ2-7, with D unclear. The CDR3 is 13 residues long. V lost 2 bases, J lost 0 bases, and 5 bases lay in between. Germline CDR1 and CDR2: MNHEY and SMNVEV (reference sequence).

CDR3: CATSMPGLVYNEQFF. The CDR3 DNA is TGTGCCACCAGCATGCCGGGACTAGTATACAATGAGCAGTTCTTC. J is TRBJ2-1 and V is TRBV15; 8 bases fit TRBD2. The J segment lost 4 bases and the V segment lost 4 bases, leaving 6 bases of the junction unmatched. The CDR3 extends over 15 amino acids. Looked up from germline, CDR1 is LNHNV and CDR2 is YYDKDF (reference sequence).

The gene calls are TRBV27 and TRBJ2-1, with 11 positions matching TRBD2. The junction had 9 bases not matched to a gene; V was cut back by 5 bases and J by 6 bases. Germline V CDR1 and CDR2: MNHEY, SMNVEV (reference sequence). The CDR3 spans 16 residues. CDR3 in amino acids: CASSRLSGRAFNEQFF. Here the CDR3 DNA reads TGTGCCAGCAGTCGTCTTAGCGGGAGGGCCTTCAATGAGCAGTTCTTC.

CDR3 in DNA: TGCGCCAGCAGCATAGACAGGGCGAGCTCCTATAATTCACCCCTCCACTTT. Its translation is CASSIDRASSYNSPLHF. The V gene is TRBV5-1, the J gene TRBJ1-6, with 7 bases matching TRBD1. Germline V gives CDR1 SGHRS, CDR2 YFSETQ. Losses at the gene ends were 4 bases for V and 0 bases for J; bases not matched to a gene: 7. The CDR3 spans 17 residues.

The chain combines TRBV6-5 with TRBJ2-7, with 8 bases matching TRBD1. CDR3 length equals 15 residues. Germline V gives CDR1 MNHEY, CDR2 SVGAGI. The V and J ends lost 7 bases and 2 bases, in that order; junction bases with no gene match: 10. CDR3 coding DNA: TGTGCCAGCACCACGGGGGCAGGGGGCCCCTACGAGCAGTACTTC. Translating gives CASTTGAGGPYEQYF.

V usage is TRBV10-3 and J usage is TRBJ1-1; a weak D match, TRBD1 (6 bases). The CDR3 extends over 15 amino acids. Germline loops: CDR1 ENHRY, CDR2 SYGVKD. Trimming left V 6 bases short and J 4 bases short, with 18 bases between. CDR3 DNA sequence: TGTGCCATCAGACCCGACAGGTCTTCAGGCACTGAAGCTTTCTTT. Translating gives CAIRPDRSSGTEAFF.

The CDR3 spells CASSSSVLSEQYF. CDR3 DNA: TGTGCCAGCAGCTCTTCGGTCCTGTCCGAGCAGTACTTC. The chain employs TRBV7-3 and TRBJ2-7; no clear D gene. This CDR3 has 13 amino acids. The germline gives CDR1 SGHTA, CDR2 FQGTGA. With 4 bases removed from V and 6 bases from J, the gap between germline ends came to 13 bases.

This clone appeared a few times. CDR3 region: CASSQAQGRGELFF. Written as DNA, the CDR3 is TGCGCCAGCAGCCAAGCCCAGGGCAGGGGGGAGCTGTTTTTT. The chain combines TRBV4-1 with TRBJ2-2; possibly TRBD1 for D (5 bases). CDR1 and CDR2 (germline): MGHRA, YSYEKL. Trimming took off 1 base at V and 8 bases at J, with 11 bases between the two ends. The CDR3 has 14 amino acids.

This clone turned up a few times. The chain has TRBV20-1 and TRBJ1-5; D is undetermined. Trimming took 8 bases from V and 0 from J, leaving 5 bases between them. The CDR3 extends over 11 amino acids. CDR1 is DFQATT and CDR2 is SNEGSKA in the germline V gene (reference sequence). The CDR3 is CSRLSNQPQHF. For the CDR3, the DNA is TGCAGTCGACTTAGCAATCAGCCCCAGCATTTT.

J is TRBJ2-3 and V is TRBV7-8; TRBD2 aligns across 11 bases. Looked up from germline, CDR1 is SGHVS and CDR2 is FQNEAQ. V lost 5 bases, J lost 0 bases, and 16 bases stayed unmatched. This CDR3 is 20 amino acids long. The CDR3 sequence: CASSPGALAGGLTSTDTQYF. CDR3 coding DNA: TGTGCCAGCAGCCCGGGGGCGTTAGCGGGGGGGCTTACTAGCACAGATACGCAGTATTTT.

The chain uses TRBV11-1 and TRBJ2-5; D call uncertain. The CDR3 totals 16 residues. The V and J ends lost 4 bases and 0 bases respectively, with 15 bases between them. Germline assignment: CDR1 SGHAT and CDR2 FQDESV (reference sequence). CDR3 nucleotide sequence: TGTGCCAGCAGCTCGAGAGGAGCCGGGTACCAAGAGACCCAGTACTTC. Its protein product is CASSSRGAGYQETQYF. The full variable domain, in which reference TRBV11-1 and TRBJ2-5 provide the parts outside the CDR3, is EAEVAQSPRYKITEKSQAVAFWCDPISGHATLYWYRQILGQGPELLVQFQDESVVDDSQLPKDRFSAERLKGVDSTLKIQPAELGDSAMYLCASSSRGAGYQETQYFGPGTRLLVL.

The chain uses TRBV15 and TRBJ1-5; D is ambiguous. This CDR3 contains 16 residues. The V gene lost 0 bases and the J gene lost 0 bases, with 9 bases spanning the gap. Germline V lookup: CDR1 LNHNV, CDR2 YYDKDF (reference sequence). CDR3 residues: CATSREDILSNQPQHF. The CDR3 region has the DNA TGTGCCACCAGCAGAGAAGACATCCTTAGCAATCAGCCCCAGCATTTT.

The chain uses TRBV6-5 and TRBJ2-7, with D possibly being TRBD2 (6 bases). The CDR3 covers 13 residues. V was shortened by 6 bases and J by 5 bases, with 14 bases between the two germline ends. Germline CDR1 MNHEY, CDR2 SVGAGI. The CDR3 DNA reads as TGTGCCAGCAGGGGAGGCGAAGCCAACGAGCAGTACTTC. Its translation: CASRGGEANEQYF.

This clone was detected a few times. The rearrangement uses TRBV6-6 and TRBJ1-2; TRBD1 matches 9 bases. Germline V gene lookup returns CDR1 MNHNY and CDR2 SVGAGI (reference sequence). CDR3 size: 15 residues. V trimming: 0 bases; J trimming: 7 bases; junction bases outside the gene matches: 6. CDR3 nucleotide sequence: TGTGCCAGCAGTTACTCCACAGGGGGCGTAAGTGGCTACACCTTC. Protein product: CASSYSTGGVSGYTF.

The V and J genes are TRBV11-3 and TRBJ2-1; D is perhaps TRBD2 (6 bases). The germline V and J ends were trimmed by 2 bases and 6 bases, with 8 bases remaining between them. The CDR3 contains 13 residues. In germline, CDR1 is SGHNT, CDR2 YENEEA. The CDR3: CASSLNGGNEQFF. DNA of the CDR3: TGTGCCAGCAGCTTAAACGGGGGCAATGAGCAGTTCTTC. Full variable domain (remainder filled in from reference TRBV11-3 and TRBJ2-1): EAGVVQSPRYKIIEKKQPVAFWCNPISGHNTLYWYLQNLGQGPELLIRYENEEAVDDSQLPKDRFSAERLKGVDSTLKIQPAELGDSAVYLCASSLNGGNEQFFGPGTRLTVL.

This clone was counted a few times. The genes are TRBV28 and TRBJ2-5; D perhaps matches TRBD1 (6 bases). This CDR3 has 14 amino acids. CDR1 and CDR2 (germline): MDHEN, SYDVKM. V shed 3 bases and J shed 3 bases, with 11 bases lying between them. The CDR3 here is CASSFQGQKETQYF. CDR3 DNA: TGTGCCAGCAGTTTCCAGGGACAAAAAGAGACCCAGTACTTC.

This clone was observed a handful of times. The V and J genes are TRBV7-9 and TRBJ1-1; 7 positions match TRBD1. Trimming removed 4 bases from V and 1 base from J; junction bases left unmatched: 9. Looked up from germline, CDR1 is SEHNR and CDR2 is FQNEAQ (reference sequence). The CDR3 totals 16 residues. The CDR3 sequence: CASSYQFRQGNTEAFF. CDR3 coding DNA: TGTGCCAGCAGCTACCAATTTCGACAGGGGAACACTGAAGCTTTCTTT.